This paragraph covers one T cell receptor (beta chain) sequence. Read coverage stops 3 residues before the CDR3 terminus; the germline J gene supplies the remainder. The data are from a study of T cells in women clearing cervical HPV infection. On the study more broadly: With HLA typing for only a few women, HLA confounding remains possible.

This CDR3 contains 16 residues. Trimming at V came to 6 bases and at J to 5 bases, leaving 10 bases not matched to a gene. The germline V gene has CDR1 LNHDA and CDR2 SQIVND (reference sequence). Sequenced by immunoSEQ multiplex PCR; TCRdb stores in-frame clones only, minus some. The sample table includes some 39,000 clones. Material: blood buffy coat. This chain links TRBV19 with TRBJ2-2; 9 positions agree with TRBD1. This TCR came from a woman aged 18-70 years with a cervical HPV16 infection that either progressed to CIN3+ or cleared (not recorded which). CDR3 residues: CASSDSAGTGTGELFF. The sequenced part of the CDR3 DNA is TGTGCCAGTAGCGACTCCGCCGGGACAGGGACCGGGGAG.